The 27 T cell receptor beta chains in this list originate from one sample, sequenced in a study of blood T cell repertoires in COVID-19. Method: immunoSEQ multiplex PCR; TCRdb's copy keeps in-frame clones and lacks some. The repertoire includes about 330,000 clones, about 90% of them detected once, and roughly 5.2% sits in the top ten. Specimen: PBMCs or T cells enriched from blood (not recorded which). Source of these receptors: a woman aged 30 to 39 who had recovered from COVID-19.

The rearrangement links TRBV7-2 to TRBJ2-1; TRBD1 matches 7 bases. The germline gives CDR1 SGHTA, CDR2 FQGNSA. This CDR3 has 15 amino acids. V lost 4 bases to trimming and J lost 1 base; unmatched junction nucleotides: 4. The CDR3 reads CASSSQGESYNEQFF. The CDR3 coding sequence is TGTGCCAGCAGCTCTCAGGGGGAGTCCTACAATGAGCAGTTCTTC.

This rearrangement joins TRBV10-3 to TRBJ1-2; 9 bases fit TRBD1. The CDR3 extends over 14 amino acids. Germline V gene sequence: CDR1 ENHRY, CDR2 SYGVKD. V trimming: 7 bases; J trimming: 7 bases; junction bases outside the gene matches: 10. CDR3 DNA: TGTGCCATCACAGGGGACAGGGATCTCGGTGGCTACACCTTC. It codes for CAITGDRDLGGYTF.

This chain connects TRBV7-2 to TRBJ1-3; D is unclear. Germline V CDR1 and CDR2: SGHTA, FQGNSA. Trimming shortened V by 8 bases and J by 0 bases, and 8 bases separated the two germline ends. The CDR3 runs 13 residues. CDR3 protein: CASGLASGNTIYF. For the CDR3, the DNA is TGTGCCAGCGGTCTAGCCTCTGGAAACACCATATATTTT.

The rearrangement joins TRBV27 to TRBJ1-5, with D possibly TRBD1 on 6 matching bases. V was shortened by 1 base and J by 7 bases, with 11 bases between the two germline ends. From germline, CDR1 is MNHEY and CDR2 SMNVEV (reference sequence). The CDR3 runs to 14 residues. CDR3 coding DNA: TGTGCCAGCAGTTTATATCCTCAGGGGCAGCCCCAGCATTTT. Protein product: CASSLYPQGQPQHF.

This clone was picked up one time. The rearrangement joins TRBV30 to TRBJ2-1, with 7 bases matching TRBD2. Unmatched junction bases numbered 18, after V lost 4 bases and J lost 12 bases. There are 15 residues in the CDR3. CDR1 GTSNPN and CDR2 SVGIG come from the germline V gene (reference sequence). CDR3 amino acids: CAWTPGSGIPHGQFF. CDR3 coding DNA: TGTGCCTGGACCCCCGGGAGCGGGATCCCCCATGGGCAGTTCTTC.

Regarding this clone: This specimen includes other DNA sequences encoding the same CDR3. The chain links TRBV19 to TRBJ2-2; no clear D. CDR1 is LNHDA and CDR2 is SQIVND in the germline V gene (reference sequence). The ends were cut back, 1 base at V and 0 bases at J, with 3 bases in the middle. The CDR3 loop spans 14 amino acids. CDR3 nucleotide sequence: TGTGCCAGTAGTATAGCGGCGAACACCGGGGAGCTGTTTTTT. It encodes CASSIAANTGELFF. The full variable domain, completed using reference TRBV19 and TRBJ2-2, is DGGITQSPKYLFRKEGQNVTLSCEQNLNHDAMYWYRQDPGQGLRLIYYSQIVNDFQKGDIAEGYSVSREKKESFPLTVTSAQKNPTAFYLCASSIAANTGELFFGEGSRLTVL.

V usage is TRBV14 and J usage is TRBJ2-7; 8 bases agree with TRBD1. This CDR3 is built from 13 residues. Germline loops: CDR1 SGHDN, CDR2 FVKESK. The ends lost 3 bases at V and 2 bases at J; junction bases unmatched: 0. Here the CDR3 DNA reads TGTGCCAGCAGCCAGGGACAGGCCTACGAGCAGTACTTC. This sequence encodes CASSQGQAYEQYF.

The V call is TRBV2, the J call TRBJ1-2; tentative D call: TRBD1 (6 bases). Germline CDR1 reads SNHLY; CDR2 reads FYNNEI. This CDR3 spans 14 amino acids. V shed 4 bases and J shed 3 bases, with 12 bases lying between them. In nucleotides, the CDR3 is TGTGCCAGCAGTGGAACAGGGAGCTACTATGGCTACACCTTC. Protein product: CASSGTGSYYGYTF. The full variable domain, in which reference TRBV2 and TRBJ1-2 provide the parts outside the CDR3, is EPEVTQTPSHQVTQMGQEVILRCVPISNHLYFYWYRQILGQKVEFLVSFYNNEISEKSEIFDDQFSVERPDGSNFTLKIRSTKLEDSAMYFCASSGTGSYYGYTFGSGTRLTVV.

This chain uses TRBV19 with TRBJ2-1; TRBD2 aligns across 11 bases. V shed 3 bases, J shed 9 bases, and the junction held 7 bases outside the gene matches. Germline V gives CDR1 LNHDA, CDR2 SQIVND (reference sequence). The CDR3 covers 15 residues. The CDR3 nucleotides are TGTGCCAGTAGTATGACTAGCGGGGTGGGTGGTGAGCAGTTCTTC. Its protein is CASSMTSGVGGEQFF.

The DNA of the CDR3 is TGTGCCAGCAGCCAAGAGGTTCGGGGGGTCGGTGGGAACACTGAAGCTTTCTTT. Translating gives CASSQEVRGVGGNTEAFF. The J gene is TRBJ1-1, the V gene TRBV3-1 (or the pseudogene TRBV3-2), with D possibly TRBD1 on 5 matching bases. The CDR3 runs 18 residues. CDR1 is LGHDT and CDR2 is YNNKEL in the germline V gene (reference sequence). Trimming stripped 0 bases from V and 1 base from J, with 18 bases between.

The chain carries TRBV4-2 and TRBJ2-3; weak D call: TRBD1 (8 bases). Germline V gene lookup returns CDR1 LGHNA and CDR2 YNFKEQ. This CDR3 has 16 residues. The germline V and J ends were trimmed by 0 bases and 6 bases, with 16 bases remaining between them. The CDR3 DNA reads TGTGCCAGCAGCCAAGATCCAACAGGGGGGGCGGATACGCAGTATTTT. Translating it yields CASSQDPTGGADTQYF.

J is TRBJ1-1 and V is TRBV18, with TRBD1 identical over 7 bases. The germline V gene encodes CDR1 KGHSH and CDR2 LQKENI. The CDR3 sequence is 15 residues long. The ends lost 6 bases at V and 1 base at J; junction bases unmatched: 8. CDR3 residues: CASSSSYRGNTEAFF. Written as DNA, the CDR3 is TGTGCCAGCTCGTCCTCCTACAGGGGGAACACTGAAGCTTTCTTT.

The rearrangement uses TRBV5-6 and TRBJ2-7; 8 nucleotides align to TRBD1. The CDR3 extends over 12 amino acids. Trimming took 3 bases from V and 4 from J; bases not matched to a gene: 0. The germline gives CDR1 SGHDT, CDR2 YYEEEE. The CDR3 reads CASSWDRYEQYF. The CDR3 DNA reads as TGTGCCAGCAGCTGGGACAGGTACGAGCAGTACTTC.

The gene calls are TRBV7-3 and TRBJ1-1; the D is unclear. CDR1 SGHTA and CDR2 FQGTGA come from the germline V gene. The CDR3 extends over 14 amino acids. Trimming removed 5 bases from V and 6 bases from J, with 16 bases in between. The CDR3 DNA sequence: TGTGCCAGCAGCAGAAGGGCCAGCGGGTCTGAAGCTTTCTTT. This codes for CASSRRASGSEAFF.

The chain links TRBV5-1 to TRBJ2-7; 7 nucleotides line up with TRBD1. CDR3 length: 15 residues. CDR1 and CDR2 from the germline V gene are SGHRS and YFSETQ. Trimming took 4 bases from V and 3 from J; bases not matched to a gene: 10. The CDR3, as DNA: TGCGCCAGCAGCCTTATGACAGGGCGGATCTACGAGCAGTACTTC. It encodes CASSLMTGRIYEQYF. The entire variable domain, with the rest obtained from reference TRBV5-1 and TRBJ2-7, is as follows: KAGVTQTPRYLIKTRGQQVTLSCSPISGHRSVSWYQQTPGQGLQFLFEYFSETQRNKGNFPGRFSGRQFSNSRSEMNVSTLELGDSALYLCASSLMTGRIYEQYFGPGTRLTVT.

The rearrangement uses TRBV27 and TRBJ1-6; tentative D call: TRBD1 (6 bases). The germline V and J ends were trimmed by 3 bases and 10 bases, with 16 bases remaining between them. The CDR3 has 15 residues. Germline V gives CDR1 MNHEY, CDR2 SMNVEV (reference sequence). CDR3 nucleotide sequence: TGTGCCAGCAGTTTTTCGCAGGGGTTTTGGTCACCCCTCCACTTT. It translates to CASSFSQGFWSPLHF.

This sequence joins TRBV19 and TRBJ2-7, with D possibly matching TRBD1 (6 bases). V dropped 3 bases and J dropped 4 bases, with 16 bases sitting between them. This CDR3 region has 15 residues. Germline CDR1 and CDR2: LNHDA and SQIVND (reference sequence). The CDR3 loop is CASSIEAGVSYEQYF. CDR3 nucleotides: TGTGCCAGTAGTATTGAAGCAGGGGTTTCGTACGAGCAGTACTTC.

The V and J genes are TRBV28 and TRBJ1-5; D is unresolved. Germline lookup yields CDR1 MDHEN and CDR2 SYDVKM. CDR3 size: 16 residues. V lost 6 bases and J lost 6, with 21 bases in between. The CDR3 DNA is TGTGCCAGCAGCCCGGGGTGGGCACAGACCCTTCAGCCCCAGCATTTT. Its translation: CASSPGWAQTLQPQHF. The full variable domain, with the rest looked up from reference TRBV28 and TRBJ1-5, is DVKVTQSSRYLVKRTGEKVFLECVQDMDHENMFWYRQDPGLGLRLIYFSYDVKMKEKGDIPEGYSVSREKKERFSLILESASTNQTSMYLCASSPGWAQTLQPQHFGDGTRLSIL.

The CDR3 reads CASSEYGTADAPLHF. The CDR3 DNA is TGTGCCAGCAGTGAATACGGGACAGCTGACGCACCCCTCCACTTT. The V and J genes are TRBV25-1 and TRBJ1-6, with 7 bases aligning to TRBD1. The CDR3 loop spans 15 amino acids. Trimming took 0 bases from V and 11 from J; bases not matched to a gene: 7. Germline-derived CDR1 and CDR2 are MGHDK and SYGVNS. Based on the CDR3 plus reference TRBV25-1 and TRBJ1-6, the full variable domain is EADIYQTPRYLVIGTGKKITLECSQTMGHDKMYWYQQDPGMELHLIHYSYGVNSTEKGDLSSESTVSRIRTEHFPLTLESARPSHTSQYLCASSEYGTADAPLHFGNGTRLTVT.

Comment on this clone: The junction and the germline gene differ at one end; a read error may be behind it. The chain uses TRBV28 and TRBJ1-1; D is undetermined. This CDR3 has 11 amino acids. Germline V CDR1 and CDR2: MDHEN, SYDVKM. CDR3 protein: CATWRNSEAFF. Here the CDR3 DNA reads TGTGCCACCTGGCGGAACTCTGAAGCTTTCTTT.

The V gene is TRBV19, the J gene TRBJ1-3; 7 positions agree with TRBD1. After removal of 7 bases from V and 2 bases from J, the junction contained 8 bases not matched to a gene. From germline, CDR1 is LNHDA and CDR2 SQIVND (reference sequence). The CDR3 extends over 15 amino acids. The CDR3 DNA reads as TGTGCCAGTAATCCGACAGGGCGGACTGGAAACACCATATATTTT. This codes for CASNPTGRTGNTIYF.

The gene calls are TRBV27 and TRBJ1-3; D unresolved. The CDR3 runs to 15 residues. Trimming stripped 2 bases from V and 7 bases from J, with 15 bases between. Germline loops: CDR1 MNHEY, CDR2 SMNVEV (reference sequence). Here the CDR3 reads CASSLGYGARNTIYF. The CDR3 DNA follows: TGTGCCAGCAGTTTAGGGTACGGCGCGAGGAACACCATATATTTT.

This clone has only a few counts. The V call is TRBV5-8, the J call TRBJ2-3, with D perhaps TRBD1 (5 bases). The CDR3 covers 15 residues. V gave up 0 bases and J gave up 0 bases, with 8 bases separating them. Per germline, CDR1 SGHTS and CDR2 YDEGEE. The DNA for the CDR3 is TGTGCCAGCAGCTTGGGCCAGGGAAGCACAGATACGCAGTATTTT. Encoded protein: CASSLGQGSTDTQYF.

The V gene is TRBV5-4, the J gene TRBJ2-7; tentatively, D is TRBD1 (6 bases). The germline V gene has CDR1 SGHNT and CDR2 YYREEE (reference sequence). Trimming stripped 0 bases from V and 2 bases from J, with 9 bases between. The CDR3 contains 14 residues. CDR3 sequence: CASSLGQATYEQYF. CDR3 nucleotide sequence: TGTGCCAGCAGCTTGGGACAGGCTACCTACGAGCAGTACTTC.

V and J are TRBV11-3 and TRBJ1-1; D is ambiguous. CDR1 and CDR2 (germline): SGHNT, YENEEA. V lost 3 bases and J lost 8, with 13 bases in between. CDR3 length equals 13 residues. The CDR3 coding sequence is TGTGCCAGCAGCTTCTTATACCCCGGGGAAGCTTTCTTT. As protein: CASSFLYPGEAFF.

The chain combines TRBV19 with TRBJ1-4, with 7 bases that match TRBD1. The CDR3 extends over 16 amino acids. Germline CDR1 reads LNHDA; CDR2 reads SQIVND (reference sequence). After removal of 4 bases from V and 2 bases from J, the junction contained 7 bases not matched to a gene. CDR3 bases: TGTGCCAGTAGTAAAACAGGGGTAGGGACTAATGAAAAACTGTTTTTT. Amino acid sequence: CASSKTGVGTNEKLFF.

The V call is TRBV7-2, the J call TRBJ1-2; D is unresolved. Germline V gene sequence: CDR1 SGHTA, CDR2 FQGNSA. V shed 6 bases and J shed 2 bases, with 10 bases lying between them. The CDR3 contains 13 residues. The CDR3 region has the DNA TGTGCCAGCAGGCCCGGAGGAAACTATGGCTACACCTTC. Protein: CASRPGGNYGYTF.